This T cell receptor beta chain originates from a study of naive and memory T cell subsets. Four PCR rounds used nested alpha and beta constant region primers plus the SP2 primer. Reverse transcription of blood and skin TCR RNA was primed at alpha and beta constant regions. TCRdb reprocessed the UMI-ligation and nested PCR reads with MiXCR, giving one entry per CDR3 protein. The sample holds around 30,000 distinct CDR3 sequences; under 8.5% are singletons and the top ten take 3% to 3.5%. This clonotype was observed at least ten times. The germline gives CDR1 SQVTM, CDR2 ANQGSEA. This CDR3 is built from 10 residues. V was pared by 5 bases and J by 4 bases, with 4 bases between. Treatment noted: skin biopsy from PPD injection site in Mantoux-positive individual. The library had UMIs added by 3' ligation of an oligonucleotide to TCR cDNA.

The TCR was taken from an adult in good health. V and J are TRBV29-1 and TRBJ2-3; no clear D gene. The source material was skin, sampled from a tuberculin skin test site. This CDR3 is CSVFSDTQYF. In DNA, the CDR3 is TGCAGCGTTTTTTCAGATACGCAGTATTTT.